This T cell receptor (beta chain) is from a study of blood T cell repertoires in COVID-19. On the study more broadly: Sample material is recorded as cDNA or gDNA derived from T cells, B-cell-depleted T cells, or PBMCs.

Germline V gives CDR1 SGHKS, CDR2 YYEKEE (reference sequence). V lost 4 bases, J lost 4 bases, and 19 bases stayed unmatched. The CDR3 runs to 19 residues. Authors' processing steps: Estimated nucleated cell counts came from reference gene primer amplification. Repertoires were generated with immunoSEQ multiplex PCR, while TCRdb's copy carries only in-frame clones and drops some. The DNA was the basis for D and trimming; V, J and clone size are from that table. This table has 95,000 to 110,000 clones, roughly 80% appearing once. Source material: peripheral blood. This chain uses TRBV5-5 with TRBJ2-5; TRBD1 aligns across 10 bases. The receptor comes from a woman of 80 years or more with active or convalescent COVID-19. DNA for the CDR3: TGTGCCAGCAGCCGAGGGGGACAGGGGACATCAATCCCAAGAGAGACCCAGTACTTC. It specifies CASSRGGQGTSIPRETQYF.